This T cell receptor (beta chain) comes out of a study of cytomegalovirus exposure and HLA in healthy donors. Study results and caveats: Specific recognition of CMV antigens was confirmed in vitro for three chains (all CMV-associated). Across HLA loci, a later analysis found differing TCR association rates, with DRB1 most and HLA-C fewest.

Losses at the gene ends were 10 bases for V and 6 bases for J; bases not matched to a gene: 16. CDR3 length: 15 amino acids. CDR1 is LNHDA, CDR2 SQIVND, per germline (reference sequence). PCR involved 60 Vbeta and 13 Jbeta primers. Clones were sequenced by immunoSEQ multiplex PCR, and TCRdb holds only the in-frame ones, with some missing. The repertoire holds 100,000 to 150,000 clones, with roughly 79% as singletons. About this clone: The target antigen is unknown.

This clonotype was obtained from a woman aged 18-29 years in good health and CMV-seronegative. The rearrangement joins TRBV19 to TRBJ1-2, with TRBD1 matching over 8 bases. The sequenced sample was PBMCs. The CDR3 DNA sequence: TGTGCCACCTTATATTCACACGGGACAGGAAATGGCTACACCTTC. This encodes CATLYSHGTGNGYTF.